Described below is a single T cell receptor (beta chain) sequence and its context. Its antigen is unknown. This entry belongs to a study of T-cell memory formation after mild COVID-19. Study at large: TCR clusters were mostly confined to one donor each. Study-level points and caveats: Pre-infection memory held some responding clones, suggesting pre-existing cross-reactive T cells responded.

One entry per CDR3 protein results from TCRdb running MiXCR on the 5' RACE reads. The sample shows around 340,000 distinct CDR3 sequences, about an eighth of them seen only once. Germline lookup yields CDR1 SGHNT and CDR2 YYREEE (reference sequence). The V and J ends lost 4 bases and 7 bases respectively, with 15 bases between them. CDR3 length equals 15 residues. The source material was PBMCs or a T cell subset sorted from them (not recorded which). V and J are TRBV5-4 and TRBJ1-6, with D possibly TRBD1 on 5 matching bases. The clonotype was recovered from a man aged 18 to 35 who had mild COVID-19 (a few samples of this study predate the infection). Cell type and time point are not known. In DNA form, the CDR3 reads TGTGCCAGCAGCCGGGGGAGGGCCGAAAATTCACCCCTCCACTTT. Translation: CASSRGRAENSPLHF.